Shown below are 23 T cell receptor beta chains from a single sample sequenced in a study of metastatic and nonmetastatic thyroid tumors. Not a single patient had been given any form of treatment at any point before undergoing thyroid surgery. TCRdb re-clonotyped the PCR reads through MiXCR. The sample has about 22,000 clones; roughly 15% are singletons. The sample consisted of tumor tissue. These receptors were taken from a female donor with papillary thyroid cancer or a benign thyroid nodule (not recorded which). Some clones in this sample may be carry-over from other donors' samples.

This clone was seen at least ten times. This chain joins TRBV10-3 and TRBJ1-2; the D gene is possibly TRBD1 (6 bases). The V and J ends lost 2 bases and 4 bases respectively, with 14 bases between them. The CDR3 length is 15 residues. The germline gives CDR1 ENHRY, CDR2 SYGVKD. The CDR3 DNA reads as TGTGCCATCAGTGAGATTGACAGGATGTCCTATGGCTACACCTTC. It specifies CAISEIDRMSYGYTF.

This clone appeared many times. The V call is TRBV5-1, the J call TRBJ2-1; tentative D call: TRBD1 (5 bases). CDR3 length: 14 amino acids. V was pared by 3 bases and J by 3 bases, with 10 bases between. In germline, CDR1 is SGHRS, CDR2 YFSETQ. CDR3 coding DNA: TGCGCCAGCAGCTCCGGACACGACTACAATGAGCAGTTCTTC. Protein product: CASSSGHDYNEQFF.

Points on this clone: A much larger clone differs from this one at a single base, so this may be a read error. V is TRBV12-3 or TRBV12-4 and J is TRBJ1-5; D not resolved. Trimming shortened V by 3 bases and J by 3 bases, and 9 bases separated the two germline ends. This CDR3 is 14 amino acids long. The CDR3 sequence is CASSLVDINQPQHF. CDR3 nucleotides: TGTGCCAGCAGTTTGGTAGATATCAATCAGCCCCAGCATTTT.

This clone occurred many times. V is TRBV9 and J is TRBJ2-3, with 9 nucleotides matching TRBD1. The germline CDR1 and CDR2 sequences are SGDLS and YYNGEE. With 3 bases clipped from V and 4 bases from J, the junction kept 6 bases outside the gene matches. This CDR3 region has 15 residues. CDR3 sequence (DNA): TGTGCCAGCAGCGCAGGACAGGGGACCCCAGATACGCAGTATTTT. Translation gives CASSAGQGTPDTQYF.

The rearrangement joins TRBV6-1 to TRBJ2-7; TRBD2 might be the D (6 bases). The CDR3 length is 16 residues. Looked up from germline, CDR1 is MNHNS and CDR2 is SASEGT. V was cut by 4 bases and J by 3 bases, with 19 bases left in between. CDR3 sequence (DNA): TGTGCCAGCAGTGCCCCCGGGGGAGGCTCCCGCTACGAGCAGTACTTC. The encoded protein is CASSAPGGGSRYEQYF.

This clone showed up many times. Written as DNA, the CDR3 is TGCAGTGCCCTCCCCGGACAGGGGCAACGGTGGGCCAAAAACATTCAGTACTTC. It codes for CSALPGQGQRWAKNIQYF. This chain links TRBV20-1 with TRBJ2-4; 9 nucleotides match TRBD1. There are 18 residues in the CDR3. Trimming took 6 bases from V and 1 from J; bases not matched to a gene: 16. Germline assignment: CDR1 DFQATT and CDR2 SNEGSKA (reference sequence).

Concerning this clone itself: At one end, the junction sequence differs from germline, possibly due to a read error. This chain uses TRBV6-1 with TRBJ1-1, with D perhaps matching TRBD1 (6 bases). CDR1 is MNHNS, CDR2 SASEGT, per germline. The CDR3 runs to 16 residues. As DNA, the CDR3 is TGTGCCAGCAGTGAAAGCTCCAGCCGGGGGGCCCACGAGCAGTACTTT. Its protein product is CASSESSSRGAHEQYF.

In this sample, this clone turned up many times. The V and J genes are TRBV4-1 and TRBJ1-6; D may be TRBD1 (6 bases). CDR1 and CDR2 (germline): MGHRA, YSYEKL. V dropped 3 bases and J dropped 0 bases, with 9 bases sitting between them. The CDR3 runs 16 residues. The CDR3 sequence: CASSQGASSYNSPLHF. The CDR3 nucleotides read TGCGCCAGCAGCCAGGGGGCAAGCTCCTATAATTCACCCCTCCACTTT.

This clone was observed at least ten times. The rearrangement links TRBV7-2 to TRBJ2-1, with 7 bases aligning to TRBD2. The CDR3 covers 13 residues. Germline CDR1 SGHTA, CDR2 FQGNSA. Unmatched junction bases numbered 1, after V lost 3 bases and J lost 5 bases. This CDR3 reads CASSFGGNNEQFF. In DNA form, the CDR3 reads TGTGCCAGCAGCTTCGGGGGGAACAATGAGCAGTTCTTC.

This clone was picked up many times. The chain links TRBV19 to TRBJ1-1; TRBD1 is a possible D gene (6 bases). Trimming pared 4 bases from V and 1 base from J, leaving 13 bases between. This CDR3 has 15 residues. From germline, CDR1 is LNHDA and CDR2 SQIVND (reference sequence). CDR3 residues: CASSKAGARNTEAFF. As DNA, the CDR3 is TGTGCCAGTAGTAAGGCAGGGGCTCGGAACACTGAAGCTTTCTTT.

This clone came up many times. The genes are TRBV7-3 and TRBJ2-2; either TRBD1 or TRBD2 may supply D (6 bases each). V was clipped by 1 base and J by 5 bases, with 14 bases between them. Germline loops: CDR1 SGHTA, CDR2 FQGTGA. The CDR3 runs 16 residues. The CDR3 is CASSLRRGAPTGELFF. The CDR3 nucleotides read TGTGCCAGCAGCTTAAGAAGGGGGGCACCAACCGGGGAGCTGTTTTTT.

This clone was counted at least ten times. The rearrangement uses TRBV15 and TRBJ1-4; TRBD1 agrees at 11 bases. CDR3 length equals 14 residues. V shed 5 bases, J shed 8 bases, and the junction held 4 bases outside the gene matches. Germline V gene lookup returns CDR1 LNHNV and CDR2 YYDKDF (reference sequence). CDR3: CATSRDRGSEKLFF. In DNA form, the CDR3 reads TGTGCCACCAGCCGGGACAGGGGGAGCGAAAAACTGTTTTTT.

This clone was counted a few times. This sequence joins TRBV12-3 or TRBV12-4 and TRBJ1-2; D gene uncertain. Deletions cut 11 bases from V and 4 bases from J, with 14 bases between. There are 12 residues in the CDR3. As DNA, the CDR3 is TGTGCCTCTCAGGACGACCTCTATGGCTACACCTTC. Amino acid sequence: CASQDDLYGYTF.

By share of the sample, this clone is medium-sized. The V and J genes are TRBV10-1 and TRBJ2-1, with 10 bases identical to TRBD1. The CDR3 consists of 15 residues. CDR1 is WNHNN, CDR2 SYGVQD, per germline (reference sequence). V lost 6 bases, J lost 3 bases, and 5 bases stayed unmatched. CDR3 protein: CASSDRGLGYNEQFF. CDR3 nucleotide sequence: TGCGCCAGCAGCGACAGGGGGCTCGGCTACAATGAGCAGTTCTTC.

J is TRBJ1-5 and V is TRBV6-1, with TRBD1 as a possible D gene (6 bases). Germline V gene data show CDR1 as MNHNS and CDR2 as SASEGT. The CDR3 is made up of 17 amino acids. Trimming took 6 bases from V and 2 from J, leaving 20 bases between them. The DNA for the CDR3 is TGTGCCAGCAGCACCTGTCTCGTACAGGGTGGCAATCAGCCCCAGCATTTT. Translated: CASSTCLVQGGNQPQHF.

Within the sample, this clone is medium-sized. The chain carries TRBV6-1 and TRBJ2-7; D gene ambiguous. CDR1 and CDR2 from the germline V gene are MNHNS and SASEGT. Trimming shortened V by 3 bases and J by 9 bases, and 6 bases separated the two germline ends. This CDR3 has 10 residues. The CDR3 coding sequence is TGTGCCAGCAGTGAGGCAGTGCAGTACTTC. Translation gives CASSEAVQYF.

Many counts were recorded for this clone. The chain carries TRBV20-1 and TRBJ2-7; TRBD2 agrees at 8 bases. Germline V CDR1 and CDR2: DFQATT, SNEGSKA (reference sequence). J gave up 3 bases and V 0 bases, and 7 bases lay outside the gene matches. The CDR3 length is 15 residues. CDR3 sequence reads: CSARDFTSGLYEQYF. CDR3 sequence (DNA): TGCAGTGCTAGAGATTTTACTAGCGGACTCTACGAGCAGTACTTC.

With regard to this clone: Sequence at one end of the junction differs from germline and may be a read error. The chain combines TRBV20-1 with TRBJ2-1, with 8 bases that match TRBD1. The CDR3 has 17 amino acids. CDR1 and CDR2 (germline): DFQATT, SNEGSKA (reference sequence). DNA for the CDR3: TGCAGTGCTAGAGATGGGCCAGGGGGCCCCTCTTACAATGACCAGTTCTTC. Translating gives CSARDGPGGPSYNDQFF.

Judged by abundance, this clone is medium-sized. This chain links TRBV15 with TRBJ1-6, with D hard to call. Trimming pared 1 base from V and 0 bases from J, leaving 7 bases between. Germline V lookup: CDR1 LNHNV, CDR2 YYDKDF (reference sequence). This CDR3 has 16 amino acids. The CDR3 DNA is TGTGCCACCAGCAGAGGGGTGAGCTCCTATAATTCACCCCTCCACTTT. Translation: CATSRGVSSYNSPLHF.

This clone qualifies as medium-sized. The chain has TRBV6-1 and TRBJ2-2; the D is unclear. Germline V CDR1 and CDR2: MNHNS, SASEGT. With 5 bases removed from V and 6 bases from J, the gap between germline ends came to 13 bases. This CDR3 contains 14 residues. CDR3 sequence reads: CASSWLQTAGELFF. CDR3 bases: TGTGCCAGCAGTTGGCTTCAGACCGCCGGGGAGCTGTTTTTT.

The J gene is TRBJ1-1, the V gene TRBV20-1, with 8 bases lining up with TRBD1. The germline gives CDR1 DFQATT, CDR2 SNEGSKA (reference sequence). The CDR3 runs to 14 residues. This CDR3 reads CSRHRGIVSTEAFF. The CDR3 DNA follows: TGCAGCCGTCACAGGGGGATAGTCAGCACTGAAGCTTTCTTT.

With regard to this clone: This may stem from a read error, because a much larger clone lies one nucleotide away. CDR3 region: CSRPDGRRENIQYF. The DNA of the CDR3 is TGTTCCAGGCCGGACGGAAGGAGGGAAAACATTCAGTACTTC. This chain joins TRBV19 and TRBJ2-4; D is possibly TRBD2 (6 bases). Germline V lookup: CDR1 LNHDA, CDR2 SQIVND (reference sequence). The CDR3 runs to 14 residues.

The sample holds many counts of this clone. CDR3: CASSPSRADTQYF. The CDR3 nucleotides are TGTGCCAGCAGCCCTTCGAGGGCCGATACGCAGTATTTT. This sequence joins TRBV11-3 and TRBJ2-3; weak D call: TRBD2 (5 bases). The ends were cut back, 5 bases at V and 6 bases at J, with 12 bases in the middle. The CDR3 length is 13 residues. CDR1 is SGHNT, CDR2 YENEEA, per germline.